The 29 T cell receptor beta chains in this list originate from one sample, sequenced in a study of blood T cell repertoires in COVID-19. Here immunoSEQ multiplex PCR was the method, and the copy in TCRdb shows in-frame clones only, minus some. Here the sample spans about 210,000 clones, 85% being singletons. Sample: peripheral blood. The receptor set was obtained from a man aged 50-60 years with COVID-19, enrolled during active disease.

The chain joins TRBV11-3 to TRBJ2-3; 10 bases fit TRBD2. CDR1 is SGHNT and CDR2 is YENEEA in the germline V gene. V shed 4 bases, J shed 8 bases, and the junction held 9 bases outside the gene matches. The CDR3 is 15 amino acids. This chain's CDR3 is CASSSSGGGATTQYF. CDR3 DNA: TGTGCCAGCAGCTCCAGCGGGGGGGGAGCCACTACGCAGTATTTT.

This clone came up a few times. This chain joins TRBV9 and TRBJ2-2; no clear D. The CDR3 sequence is 17 residues long. Germline assignment: CDR1 SGDLS and CDR2 YYNGEE. V was clipped by 0 bases and J by 5 bases, with 17 bases between them. The CDR3 protein is CASSVEAPRRSTGELFF. The CDR3 DNA is TGTGCCAGCAGCGTAGAAGCGCCACGAAGGTCGACCGGGGAGCTGTTTTTT. The full variable domain, in which reference TRBV9 and TRBJ2-2 provide the parts outside the CDR3, is DSGVTQTPKHLITATGQRVTLRCSPRSGDLSVYWYQQSLDQGLQFLIQYYNGEERAKGNILERFSAQQFPDLHSELNLSSLELGDSALYFCASSVEAPRRSTGELFFGEGSRLTVL.

This sequence joins TRBV5-1 and TRBJ1-2, with D possibly TRBD1 on 6 matching bases. Deletions cut 2 bases from V and 2 bases from J, with 16 bases between. CDR1 SGHRS and CDR2 YFSETQ come from the germline V gene. This CDR3 is 16 amino acids long. CDR3 sequence: CASSFQTGDYNYGYTF. The CDR3 DNA reads as TGCGCCAGCAGCTTCCAGACAGGCGACTACAACTATGGCTACACCTTC.

The chain combines TRBV7-2 with TRBJ1-2, with 9 positions matching TRBD1. The J segment lost 1 base and the V segment lost 1 base, leaving 4 bases of the junction unmatched. The CDR3 has 16 amino acids. Germline CDR1 is SGHTA and CDR2 is FQGNSA. CDR3 residues: CASSLGGTGNNYGYTF. CDR3 bases: TGTGCCAGCAGCTTAGGCGGGACAGGGAATAACTATGGCTACACCTTC.

This clone has just a few counts. V is TRBV18 and J is TRBJ1-1; perhaps TRBD1 as D (6 bases). The V end was cut by 3 bases, the J end by 4 bases, with 12 bases between. Germline CDR1 reads KGHSH; CDR2 reads LQKENI. This CDR3 is built from 14 residues. CDR3 sequence (DNA): TGTGCCAGCTCACCTGGGAAGGGGGTCACTGAAGCTTTCTTT. Translating gives CASSPGKGVTEAFF.

V gene TRBV19 combines with J gene TRBJ2-3; D unclear. The CDR3 runs 13 residues. V was clipped by 5 bases and J by 0 bases, with 6 bases between them. The germline CDR1 and CDR2 sequences are LNHDA and SQIVND (reference sequence). The CDR3 sequence: CASSPPSTDTQYF. As DNA, the CDR3 is TGTGCCAGTAGTCCCCCTAGCACAGATACGCAGTATTTT.

This chain uses TRBV11-1 with TRBJ2-5, with TRBD1 as a possible D gene (5 bases). Germline V CDR1 and CDR2: SGHAT, FQDESV (reference sequence). Trimming took off 4 bases at V and 1 base at J, with 13 bases between the two ends. The CDR3 runs to 15 residues. The CDR3 coding sequence is TGTGCCAGCAGCTCCCTCCAGGGTTTCCAAGAGACCCAGTACTTC. This gives the protein CASSSLQGFQETQYF.

This clone was seen more than once but under ten times. The chain is built from TRBV18 and TRBJ1-1; D is unclear. The germline V and J ends were trimmed by 2 bases and 1 base, with 5 bases remaining between them. The germline V gene has CDR1 KGHSH and CDR2 LQKENI. This CDR3 is 13 amino acids long. CDR3 nucleotide sequence: TGTGCCAGCTCACCAAGCCAGAACACTGAAGCTTTCTTT. This translates into CASSPSQNTEAFF.

CDR3 residues: CASSTTGLQNTEAFF. CDR3 bases: TGTGCCAGTAGTACGACAGGGCTTCAGAACACTGAAGCTTTCTTT. J is TRBJ1-1 and V is TRBV19; 7 nucleotides align to TRBD1. V lost 4 bases and J lost 1; bases outside the gene matches: 6. The germline gives CDR1 LNHDA, CDR2 SQIVND (reference sequence). This CDR3 contains 15 residues. Full variable domain (outside the CDR3, taken from reference TRBV19 and TRBJ1-1): DGGITQSPKYLFRKEGQNVTLSCEQNLNHDAMYWYRQDPGQGLRLIYYSQIVNDFQKGDIAEGYSVSREKKESFPLTVTSAQKNPTAFYLCASSTTGLQNTEAFFGQGTRLTVV.

V is TRBV24-1 and J is TRBJ1-4, with D hard to call. With 6 bases removed from V and 0 bases from J, the gap between germline ends came to 7 bases. The germline V gene has CDR1 KGHDR and CDR2 SFDVKD. This CDR3 has 14 amino acids. The CDR3 sequence is CATSSSATNEKLFF. The CDR3 coding sequence is TGTGCCACCAGTTCTAGTGCAACTAATGAAAAACTGTTTTTT.

The V call is TRBV20-1, the J call TRBJ1-2; D is possibly TRBD1 (6 bases). CDR1 is DFQATT, CDR2 SNEGSKA, per germline (reference sequence). This CDR3 contains 12 residues. Deletions cut 3 bases from V and 4 bases from J, with 9 bases between. This CDR3 is CSASVRGYGYTF. Here the CDR3 DNA reads TGCAGTGCTAGTGTCAGGGGCTATGGCTACACCTTC.

The J gene is TRBJ1-1, the V gene TRBV9; the D gene is possibly TRBD1 (6 bases). Germline V gene sequence: CDR1 SGDLS, CDR2 YYNGEE. The CDR3 spans 14 residues. V was clipped by 3 bases and J by 3 bases, with 12 bases between them. DNA for the CDR3: TGTGCCAGCAGCGCCACCCCAGGGGACACTGAAGCTTTCTTT. Translated, it gives CASSATPGDTEAFF.

This clone appeared once. The chain combines TRBV10-2 with TRBJ1-1; a possible D gene is TRBD1 (6 bases). The ends were cut back, 8 bases at V and 0 bases at J, with 16 bases in the middle. There are 15 residues in the CDR3. CDR1 and CDR2 from the germline V gene are WSHSY and SAAADI. CDR3 residues: CASAGGRRMNTEAFF. CDR3 nucleotides: TGCGCCAGCGCGGGGGGCAGGAGAATGAACACTGAAGCTTTCTTT.

The chain links TRBV20-1 to TRBJ2-1; weak D call: TRBD2 (7 bases). There are 14 residues in the CDR3. V dropped 5 bases and J dropped 7 bases, with 18 bases sitting between them. Germline-derived CDR1 and CDR2 are DFQATT and SNEGSKA (reference sequence). The CDR3 DNA is TGCAGTGCTCGTGATGGGGGGGCAGAGAATGAGCAGTTCTTC. Encoded protein: CSARDGGAENEQFF.

There are a few counts of this clone. The chain couples TRBV2 to TRBJ2-7; no clear D gene. The CDR3 is 12 amino acids. V gave up 4 bases and J gave up 3 bases, with 7 bases separating them. Looked up from germline, CDR1 is SNHLY and CDR2 is FYNNEI. The DNA of the CDR3 is TGTGCCAGCAGTGCTTTGCGCTACGAGCAGTACTTC. The encoded protein is CASSALRYEQYF.

In the case of this clone: At one of its ends the junction is not consistent with the germline gene, which may arise from a read error. The chain links TRBV2 to TRBJ1-3, with D possibly being TRBD1 (5 bases). Germline assignment: CDR1 SNHLY and CDR2 FYNNEI. This CDR3 region has 13 residues. The CDR3 spells CASSGRGGDTIYF. The CDR3 DNA reads TGTGCCAGCAGTGGTAGGGGTGGAGACACCATATATTTT.

The chain is built from TRBV7-9 and TRBJ2-3, with 9 bases that match TRBD2. Trimming took 10 bases from V and 1 from J; bases not matched to a gene: 12. The CDR3 covers 16 residues. CDR1 is SEHNR, CDR2 FQNEAQ, per germline (reference sequence). The CDR3 DNA sequence: TGTGCCACCTACCTTCTAGCGGGACAAGGCACAGATACGCAGTATTTT. As protein: CATYLLAGQGTDTQYF. Full variable domain (remainder filled in from reference TRBV7-9 and TRBJ2-3): DTGVSQNPRHKITKRGQNVTFRCDPISEHNRLYWYRQTLGQGPEFLTYFQNEAQLEKSRLLSDRFSAERPKGSFSTLEIQRTEQGDSAMYLCATYLLAGQGTDTQYFGPGTRLTVL.

This chain connects TRBV20-1 to TRBJ2-7; perhaps TRBD2 as D (6 bases). CDR1 and CDR2 (germline): DFQATT, SNEGSKA (reference sequence). The CDR3 has 11 residues. V shed 6 bases and J shed 7 bases, with 13 bases lying between them. As DNA, the CDR3 is TGCAGTGCCGCCGGGGGACGAGAGCAGTACTTC. This codes for CSAAGGREQYF.

V and J are TRBV3-1 (or the pseudogene TRBV3-2) and TRBJ2-5; 9 positions agree with TRBD1. There are 17 residues in the CDR3. Per germline, CDR1 LGHDT and CDR2 YNNKEL (reference sequence). The junction had 13 bases not matched to a gene; V was cut back by 3 bases and J by 5 bases. Here the CDR3 reads CASSHNPLDRGYETQYF. The CDR3 DNA is TGTGCCAGCAGCCACAACCCCCTGGACAGGGGTTATGAGACCCAGTACTTC.

This clone was counted between two and nine times. This chain joins TRBV4-3 and TRBJ2-1; D possibly corresponds to TRBD1 (6 bases). The CDR3 runs 16 residues. Germline CDR1 is LGHNA and CDR2 is YSLEER. V was clipped by 2 bases and J by 7 bases, with 18 bases between them. The CDR3 region has the DNA TGCGCCAGCAGCCAATACCACAGGGTTGCGAGTAATGAGCAGTTCTTC. This codes for CASSQYHRVASNEQFF.

CDR3 amino acids: CASSPRGTGDGYGYTF. For the CDR3, the DNA is TGTGCCAGCAGCCCAAGGGGGACAGGGGACGGGTATGGCTACACCTTC. The chain joins TRBV27 to TRBJ1-2; 10 bases fit TRBD1. Germline CDR1 reads MNHEY; CDR2 reads SMNVEV (reference sequence). V lost 6 bases and J lost 5; bases outside the gene matches: 12. The CDR3 covers 16 residues.

The rearrangement links TRBV5-4 to TRBJ1-3; TRBD1 is a possible D gene (5 bases). V lost 4 bases to trimming and J lost 2 bases, with 13 bases between them. The CDR3 is 15 amino acids. Germline CDR1 is SGHNT and CDR2 is YYREEE (reference sequence). CDR3 amino acids: CASSPGVKTGNTIYF. In nucleotides, the CDR3 is TGTGCCAGCAGCCCGGGGGTAAAGACTGGAAACACCATATATTTT.

This rearrangement joins TRBV5-1 to TRBJ2-2; D ambiguous. Trimming shortened V by 0 bases and J by 0 bases, and 6 bases separated the two germline ends. CDR3 length: 15 residues. Germline-derived CDR1 and CDR2 are SGHRS and YFSETQ. The DNA for the CDR3 is TGCGCCAGCAGCTTGGAACAGCCGAACACCGGGGAGCTGTTTTTT. It codes for CASSLEQPNTGELFF.

This chain links TRBV6-2 or TRBV6-3 with TRBJ1-2; no firm D call. CDR1 MNHEY and CDR2 SVGEGT come from the germline V gene. CDR3 size: 16 residues. V dropped 0 bases and J dropped 4 bases, with 15 bases sitting between them. CDR3 protein: CASSYSADLRSYGYTF. The DNA for the CDR3 is TGTGCCAGCAGTTACTCGGCGGACTTAAGGAGCTATGGCTACACCTTC.

This clone was seen a handful of times. The chain is built from TRBV6-5 and TRBJ2-2; 10 bases agree with TRBD1. With 0 bases clipped from V and 4 bases from J, the junction kept 2 bases outside the gene matches. Germline lookup yields CDR1 MNHEY and CDR2 SVGAGI. This CDR3 contains 16 residues. The CDR3 sequence: CASSYSWDRGTGELFF. CDR3 sequence (DNA): TGTGCCAGCAGTTACTCATGGGACAGGGGCACCGGGGAGCTGTTTTTT.

The genes are TRBV7-2 and TRBJ2-3, with D perhaps matching TRBD2 (6 bases). CDR1 SGHTA and CDR2 FQGNSA come from the germline V gene. CDR3 length equals 15 residues. V was cut by 6 bases and J by 2 bases, with 15 bases left in between. CDR3 bases: TGTGCCAGCAGTCCAGGAGGGGTCGCCACAGATACGCAGTATTTT. It codes for CASSPGGVATDTQYF.

J is TRBJ2-7 and V is TRBV7-6, with 8 nucleotides matching TRBD1. V gave up 2 bases and J gave up 6 bases; unmatched junction bases: 3. Per germline, CDR1 SGHVS and CDR2 FNYEAQ. The CDR3 sequence is 13 residues long. The CDR3 nucleotides are TGTGCCAGCAGCTTACGACAGGGGTCCGAGCAGTACTTC. Residues: CASSLRQGSEQYF.

This chain uses TRBV6-6 with TRBJ1-2, with a possible D match to TRBD1 (6 bases). Germline CDR1 reads MNHNY; CDR2 reads SVGAGI (reference sequence). The CDR3 has 15 amino acids. Trimming removed 8 bases from V and 4 bases from J, with 20 bases in between. As DNA, the CDR3 is TGTGCCAGCCTTAAAGGCGGCAGGGGAGCCTATGGCTACACCTTC. Protein sequence: CASLKGGRGAYGYTF.

In its sample, this clone was seen once. The V call is TRBV28, the J call TRBJ1-1; 9 bases map to TRBD1. The trim removed 3 bases at V and 0 bases at J, leaving 5 bases unmatched. The CDR3 covers 16 residues. From germline, CDR1 is MDHEN and CDR2 SYDVKM. Written as DNA, the CDR3 is TGTGCCAGCAGTTTTCTGGACAGGGGAATGAACACTGAAGCTTTCTTT. Amino acid sequence: CASSFLDRGMNTEAFF. Based on the CDR3 plus reference TRBV28 and TRBJ1-1, the full variable domain is DVKVTQSSRYLVKRTGEKVFLECVQDMDHENMFWYRQDPGLGLRLIYFSYDVKMKEKGDIPEGYSVSREKKERFSLILESASTNQTSMYLCASSFLDRGMNTEAFFGQGTRLTVV.